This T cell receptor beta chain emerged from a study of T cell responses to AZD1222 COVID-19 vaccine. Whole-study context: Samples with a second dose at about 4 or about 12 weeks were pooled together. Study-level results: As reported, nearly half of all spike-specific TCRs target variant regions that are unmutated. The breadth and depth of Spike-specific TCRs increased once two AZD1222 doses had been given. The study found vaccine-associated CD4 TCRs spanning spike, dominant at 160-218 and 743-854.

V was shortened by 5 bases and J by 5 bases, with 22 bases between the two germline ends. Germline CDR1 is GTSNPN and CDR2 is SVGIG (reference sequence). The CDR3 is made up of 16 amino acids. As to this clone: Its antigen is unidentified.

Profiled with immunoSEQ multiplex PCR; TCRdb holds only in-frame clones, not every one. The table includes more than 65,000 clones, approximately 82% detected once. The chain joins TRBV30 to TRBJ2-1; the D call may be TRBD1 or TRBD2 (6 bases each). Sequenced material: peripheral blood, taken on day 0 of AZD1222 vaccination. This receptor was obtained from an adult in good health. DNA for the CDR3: TGTGCCTGGGCGGGACGCCCGGGACACGTTGACAATGAGCAGTTCTTC. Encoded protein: CAWAGRPGHVDNEQFF.